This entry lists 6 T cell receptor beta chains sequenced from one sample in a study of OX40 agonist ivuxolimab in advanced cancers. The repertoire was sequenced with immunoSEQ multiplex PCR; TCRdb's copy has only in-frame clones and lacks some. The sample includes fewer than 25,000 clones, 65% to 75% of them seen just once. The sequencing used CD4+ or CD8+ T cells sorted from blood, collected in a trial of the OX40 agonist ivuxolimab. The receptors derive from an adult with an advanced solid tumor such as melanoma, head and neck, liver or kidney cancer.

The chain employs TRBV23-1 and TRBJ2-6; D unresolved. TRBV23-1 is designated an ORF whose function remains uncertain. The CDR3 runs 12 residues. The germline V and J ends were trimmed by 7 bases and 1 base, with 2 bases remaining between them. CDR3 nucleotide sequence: TGCGCCAGCAAATCTGGGGCCAACGTCCTGACTTTC. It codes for CASKSGANVLTF.

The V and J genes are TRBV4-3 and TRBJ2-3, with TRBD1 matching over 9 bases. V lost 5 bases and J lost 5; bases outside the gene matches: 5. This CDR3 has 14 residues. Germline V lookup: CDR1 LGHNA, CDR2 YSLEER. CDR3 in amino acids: CASSAGTGRDTQYF. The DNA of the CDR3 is TGCGCCAGCAGCGCCGGGACAGGGAGAGATACGCAGTATTTT.

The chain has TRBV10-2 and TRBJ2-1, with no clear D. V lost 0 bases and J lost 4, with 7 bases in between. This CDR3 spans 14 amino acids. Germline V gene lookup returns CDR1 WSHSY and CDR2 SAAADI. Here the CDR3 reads CASSESLGYNEQFF. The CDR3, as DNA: TGCGCCAGCAGTGAGTCGTTGGGGTACAATGAGCAGTTCTTC.

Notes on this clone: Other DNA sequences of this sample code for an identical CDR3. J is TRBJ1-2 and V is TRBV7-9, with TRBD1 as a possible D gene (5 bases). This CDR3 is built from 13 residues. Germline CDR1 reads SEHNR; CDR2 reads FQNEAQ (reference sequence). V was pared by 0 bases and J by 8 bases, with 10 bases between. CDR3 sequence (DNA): TGTGCCAGCAGCTTAGCTAATAGGGACGGCTACACCTTC. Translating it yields CASSLANRDGYTF.

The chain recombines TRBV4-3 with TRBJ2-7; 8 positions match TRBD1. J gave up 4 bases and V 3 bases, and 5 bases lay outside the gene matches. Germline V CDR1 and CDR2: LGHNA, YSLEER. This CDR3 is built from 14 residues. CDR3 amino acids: CASSHFQGAYEQYF. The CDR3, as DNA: TGCGCCAGCAGCCACTTCCAGGGGGCATACGAGCAGTACTTC.

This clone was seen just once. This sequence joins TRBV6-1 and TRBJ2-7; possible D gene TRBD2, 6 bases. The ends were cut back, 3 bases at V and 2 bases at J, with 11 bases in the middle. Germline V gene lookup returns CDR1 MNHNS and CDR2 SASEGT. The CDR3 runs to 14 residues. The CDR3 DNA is TGTGCCAGCAGTGACGGACTATCCACCTACGAGCAGTACTTC. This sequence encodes CASSDGLSTYEQYF.